Listed below are T cell receptor beta chains from one sample, sequenced in a study of blood T cells in healthy people across ages. TCRdb independently ran MiXCR on the 5' RACE reads; one entry per CDR3 protein. The repertoire holds roughly 570,000 distinct CDR3 sequences, with approximately 27% as singletons. The sample comprised blood. These receptors originate from a woman aged 70-85 years in good health. CDR3s include the opening cysteine and the closing phenylalanine or tryptophan. A D gene is named only where the DNA matches it firmly. Clone size is given for some rows only: seen once, a few or many times, or a class if the clone is expanded.

>TRBD1|TRBV5-1|-|TRBJ1-3
CASSQTGGPGNTIYF
TGCGCCAGCAGCCAAACAGGGGGCCCTGGAAACACCATATATTTT
>TRBD1|TRBV5-1|few|TRBJ1-2
CASSNPGQRGVDYGYTF
TGCGCCAGCAGCAACCCGGGACAGAGGGGAGTAGACTATGGCTACACCTTC
>-|TRBV29-1|few|TRBJ1-4
CSVSGATNEKLFF
TGCAGCGTTTCGGGGGCAACTAATGAAAAACTGTTTTTT
>TRBD1|TRBV9|-|TRBJ2-1
CASSARDRAYNEQFF
TGTGCCAGCAGCGCCCGGGACAGAGCCTACAATGAGCAGTTCTTC
>TRBD1|TRBV4-3|few|TRBJ1-1
CASSQNRGPDEAFF
TGCGCCAGCAGCCAAAACAGGGGGCCAGATGAAGCTTTCTTT
>TRBD1|TRBV6-1|few|TRBJ1-6
CASSEYRDRGSPLRF
TGTGCCAGCAGTGAATACCGGGACAGGGGTTCACCCCTCCGCTTT
>TRBD1|TRBV12-5|many|TRBJ2-7
CASGSTGLSYEQYF
TGTGCTAGTGGTTCGACAGGGCTCTCCTACGAGCAGTACTTC
>-|TRBV5-1|-|TRBJ2-3
CASSSGRGGTDTQYF
TGCGCCAGCAGCTCTGGCAGAGGCGGCACAGATACGCAGTATTTT
>-|TRBV25-1|-|TRBJ1-2
CASSEHSANYGYTF
TGTGCCAGCAGTGAACATTCAGCTAACTATGGCTACACCTTC
>-|TRBV3-1|-|TRBJ2-3
CASSAWGRDRPSTDTQYF
TGTGCCAGCAGCGCCTGGGGGCGGGACAGACCAAGCACAGATACGCAGTATTTT
>-|TRBV7-2|-|TRBJ1-6
CASSLAFGVRSPLHF
TGTGCCAGCAGCTTGGCCTTTGGGGTCAGGTCACCCCTCCACTTT
>-|TRBV4-3|few|TRBJ2-5
CASSQWGSGTQYF
TGCGCCAGCAGCCAATGGGGCTCGGGAACCCAGTACTTC
>-|TRBV6-1|-|TRBJ1-1
CASSDMGRNTEAFF
TGTGCCAGCAGTGATATGGGTAGGAACACTGAAGCTTTCTTT
>-|TRBV5-1|-|TRBJ2-1
CASSLEGSRSYNEQFF
TGCGCCAGCAGCTTGGAGGGGTCTCGCTCCTACAATGAGCAGTTCTTC
>-|TRBV5-5|-|TRBJ2-5
CASSYQGGETQYF
TGTGCCAGCAGCTACCAGGGCGGAGAGACCCAGTACTTC
>-|TRBV7-2|few|TRBJ1-4
CASSLGSRMNEKLFF
TGTGCCAGCAGCTTAGGGTCACGGATGAATGAAAAACTGTTTTTT
>-|TRBV5-1|-|TRBJ1-1
CASSPGSGRTNTEAFF
TGCGCCAGCAGCCCGGGATCGGGACGGACGAACACTGAAGCTTTCTTT
>TRBD2|TRBV7-2|-|TRBJ2-1
CASSSVRRGGYSEQFF
TGTGCCAGCAGCTCCGTTCGGCGGGGGGGCTATAGTGAGCAGTTCTTC
>TRBD1|TRBV20-1|-|TRBJ2-1
CSASMPGTGGPRVYNEQFF
TGCAGTGCTTCGATGCCGGGGACAGGGGGCCCTCGGGTGTACAATGAGCAGTTCTTC
>-|TRBV5-1|few|TRBJ2-5
CASSPGTTGTKETQYF
TGCGCCAGCAGCCCCGGAACCACAGGGACCAAAGAGACCCAGTACTTC
>-|TRBV5-1|-|TRBJ1-3
CAGSSDVSGNTIYF
TGCGCCGGCAGCTCGGATGTCTCTGGAAACACCATATATTTT
>-|TRBV20-1|-|TRBJ1-1
CSARVRTELNTEAFF
TGCAGTGCTAGAGTGCGGACAGAGCTGAACACTGAAGCTTTCTTT
>TRBD2|TRBV10-3|-|TRBJ2-3
CAIQGLAMTDTQYF
TGTGCCATCCAGGGACTAGCGATGACAGATACGCAGTATTTT
>-|TRBV6-5|few|TRBJ1-1
CASRPEGAEAFF
TGTGCCAGCAGACCCGAAGGTGCTGAAGCTTTCTTT
>-|TRBV20-1|-|TRBJ2-1
CSAWGGSSYNEQFF
TGCAGTGCCTGGGGTGGGAGCTCCTACAATGAGCAGTTCTTC
>-|TRBV4-1|-|TRBJ2-6
CASSQDRSGANVLTF
TGCGCCAGCAGCCAAGATCGGAGCGGGGCCAACGTCCTGACTTTC
>-|TRBV6-2/TRBV6-3|few|TRBJ1-1
CASSSGQTNTEAFF
TGTGCCAGCAGTTCCGGACAGACGAACACTGAAGCTTTCTTT
>-|TRBV2|many|TRBJ2-5
CASRARTGHEETQYF
TGTGCCAGCAGGGCACGGACCGGGCACGAAGAGACCCAGTACTTC
>-|TRBV10-3|few|TRBJ1-1
CAISETRAGTEAFF
TGTGCCATCAGTGAGACGCGGGCAGGGACTGAAGCTTTCTTT
>-|TRBV4-3|few|TRBJ2-3
CASSQEGVRSRDTQYF
TGCGCCAGCAGCCAAGAGGGTGTCAGGTCCCGAGATACGCAGTATTTT
>TRBD1|TRBV20-1|few|TRBJ1-2
CSASDEDRGRIGYGYTF
TGCAGTGCTAGCGATGAGGACAGGGGCCGGATTGGATATGGCTACACCTTC
>TRBD2|TRBV6-1|-|TRBJ2-1
CASRPRSGTTSFGEQFF
TGTGCCAGCAGGCCCCGCTCCGGGACTACTAGTTTTGGTGAGCAGTTCTTC
>-|TRBV7-2|-|TRBJ1-1
CASSSHPGETEAFF
TGTGCCAGCAGCTCCCACCCCGGGGAGACTGAAGCTTTCTTT
>TRBD1|TRBV7-2|few|TRBJ2-5
CASSFQDRVGSQYF
TGTGCCAGCAGCTTCCAGGACAGGGTGGGGTCCCAGTACTTC
>-|TRBV29-1|few|TRBJ2-2
CSVGHTNTGELFF
TGCAGCGTTGGGCACACGAACACCGGGGAGCTGTTTTTT
>-|TRBV6-4|-|TRBJ1-5
CASSDREVVTDSNQPQHF
TGTGCCAGCAGTGACAGGGAAGTTGTGACAGACAGCAATCAGCCCCAGCATTTT
>-|TRBV9|few|TRBJ1-4
CASSVTRGLNEKLFF
TGTGCCAGCAGCGTAACAAGAGGCCTTAATGAAAAACTGTTTTTT
>-|TRBV7-2|-|TRBJ1-1
CASSQSGFGVSAAFF
TGTGCCAGCAGTCAAAGCGGTTTCGGGGTTTCGGCGGCTTTCTTT
>TRBD1|TRBV20-1|few|TRBJ1-3
CSARTRDRSRPSSGNTIYF
TGCAGTGCTAGAACCCGGGACAGGAGCCGCCCGAGCTCTGGAAACACCATATATTTT
>-|TRBV6-5|few|TRBJ1-4
CASSYANDEKLFF
TGTGCCAGCAGTTATGCAAACGACGAAAAACTGTTTTTT
>TRBD1|TRBV11-2|few|TRBJ2-7
CASSLFQGADEQYF
TGTGCCAGCAGCTTATTTCAGGGGGCAGACGAGCAGTACTTC
>-|TRBV19|-|TRBJ2-2
CASSQSSGELFF
TGTGCCAGTAGTCAAAGTAGCGGGGAGCTGTTTTTT
>TRBD2|TRBV20-1|few|TRBJ2-7
CSARGVFEQCF
TGCAGTGCTCGGGGGGTTTTCGAGCAGTGCTTC
>-|TRBV14|-|TRBJ1-2
CASSDTVWGYTF
TGTGCCAGCAGCGACACCGTTTGGGGCTACACCTTC
>-|TRBV4-2|many|TRBJ2-5
CASSPRAEETQYF
TGTGCCAGCAGCCCACGGGCAGAAGAGACCCAGTACTTC
>TRBD1|TRBV4-3|-|TRBJ2-3
CASSQDLGTGDYTQYF
TGCGCCAGCAGCCAGGACCTCGGGACAGGCGACTATACGCAGTATTTT
>-|TRBV10-3|-|TRBJ1-2
CAISGGGSPNYGYTF
TGTGCCATCAGTGGCGGCGGCAGTCCCAACTATGGCTACACCTTC
>TRBD2|TRBV20-1|few|TRBJ2-2
CSAKGTSGRAGELFF
TGCAGTGCTAAAGGGACTAGCGGGAGGGCCGGGGAGCTGTTTTTT
>-|TRBV20-1|few|TRBJ1-1
CSASSSTEAFF
TGCAGTGCTAGTAGTAGCACTGAAGCTTTCTTT
>TRBD2|TRBV7-2|-|TRBJ2-3
CASSLSAGGTYTDTQYF
TGTGCCAGCAGCTTATCGGCCGGGGGGACCTACACAGATACGCAGTATTTT
>TRBD2|TRBV6-2/TRBV6-3|few|TRBJ2-7
CASSRGLAGAQQYF
TGTGCCAGCAGCCGGGGACTAGCGGGGGCACAGCAGTACTTC